A single sample is the source of the 32 T cell receptor beta chains below, sequenced in a study of identifying expanded T cells in peripheral blood. Assay used: immunoSEQ multiplex PCR; TCRdb lists only in-frame clones, some missing. The repertoire has over 90,000 clones, approximately 88% of them found once; the top ten carry around 14%. Source material: blood. The receptors originated from a person between 18 and 70 years old in good health.

The chain links TRBV18 to TRBJ2-3; no clear D gene. The CDR3 runs 12 residues. The V end was cut by 8 bases, the J end by 2 bases, with 8 bases between. CDR1 KGHSH and CDR2 LQKENI come from the germline V gene. CDR3 protein: CASKSPTDTQYF. CDR3 DNA sequence: TGTGCCAGCAAATCCCCCACAGATACGCAGTATTTT.

A few counts support this clone. The gene calls are TRBV14 and TRBJ1-6; no clear D gene. Trimming stripped 1 base from V and 14 bases from J, with 9 bases between. This CDR3 is built from 12 residues. Germline V gene data show CDR1 as SGHDN and CDR2 as FVKESK. Here the CDR3 DNA reads TGTGCCAGCAGCCAAGGTCCGGGAACCCTCCACTTT. Translation gives CASSQGPGTLHF.

The chain recombines TRBV19 with TRBJ1-2, with D possibly being TRBD1 (5 bases). V dropped 3 bases and J dropped 4 bases, with 12 bases sitting between them. There are 14 residues in the CDR3. The germline CDR1 and CDR2 sequences are LNHDA and SQIVND (reference sequence). Here the CDR3 DNA reads TGTGCCAGTAGTATCCCGGGGCAGGGCTATGGCTACACCTTC. Amino acid sequence: CASSIPGQGYGYTF.

The chain joins TRBV5-1 to TRBJ1-1; TRBD1 matches 10 bases. Trimming removed 3 bases from V and 3 bases from J; junction bases left unmatched: 5. The CDR3 totals 15 residues. Germline V gives CDR1 SGHRS, CDR2 YFSETQ. The CDR3 region is CASSSPDRGDTEAFF. The CDR3 nucleotides read TGCGCCAGCAGCTCCCCGGACAGGGGGGACACTGAAGCTTTCTTT.

The chain links TRBV6-1 to TRBJ2-2; 10 bases are shared with TRBD2. The germline CDR1 and CDR2 sequences are MNHNS and SASEGT. This CDR3 is built from 18 residues. The junction had 5 bases not matched to a gene; V was cut back by 1 base and J by 0 bases. The CDR3 DNA sequence: TGTGCCAGCAGTGAAGAGGGACTAGCGACCGCGAACACCGGGGAGCTGTTTTTT. The encoded protein is CASSEEGLATANTGELFF.

The V and J genes are TRBV15 and TRBJ1-2; a possible D gene is TRBD1 (5 bases). The CDR3 spans 15 residues. The germline V gene encodes CDR1 LNHNV and CDR2 YYDKDF (reference sequence). V was shortened by 7 bases and J by 5 bases, with 20 bases between the two germline ends. CDR3 in amino acids: CATTPRLGTEYGYTF. DNA for the CDR3: TGTGCCACCACCCCCCGCCTAGGGACGGAATATGGCTACACCTTC.

The J gene is TRBJ1-4, the V gene TRBV20-1; no clear D gene. CDR3 length equals 11 residues. Germline V gene data show CDR1 as DFQATT and CDR2 as SNEGSKA (reference sequence). The V end was cut by 2 bases, the J end by 5 bases, with 3 bases between. For the CDR3, the DNA is TGCAGTGCTAGACAGAATGAAAAACTGTTTTTT. Translated: CSARQNEKLFF.

This clone was found a few times. This rearrangement joins TRBV9 to TRBJ2-3; the D gene is possibly TRBD2 (6 bases). The CDR3 extends over 15 amino acids. V lost 2 bases to trimming and J lost 6 bases, with 16 bases between them. Germline CDR1 is SGDLS and CDR2 is YYNGEE. CDR3 protein: CASSVLGGIRDTQYF. The CDR3 nucleotides are TGTGCCAGCAGCGTTCTTGGAGGGATTCGGGATACGCAGTATTTT.

The gene calls are TRBV6-1 and TRBJ1-6; 9 nucleotides align to TRBD1. Germline V gene lookup returns CDR1 MNHNS and CDR2 SASEGT. The V segment lost 0 bases and the J segment 9 bases; nucleotides outside the gene matches: 3. This CDR3 is built from 15 residues. Here the CDR3 DNA reads TGTGCCAGCAGTGAAGCCGGGACAGGGACTTCACCCCTCCACTTT. Translating it yields CASSEAGTGTSPLHF.

J is TRBJ2-7 and V is TRBV9; D may match TRBD1 or TRBD2 (5 bases each). Germline lookup yields CDR1 SGDLS and CDR2 YYNGEE. The CDR3 loop spans 16 amino acids. V lost 0 bases to trimming and J lost 1 base, with 14 bases between them. The CDR3 nucleotides read TGTGCCAGCAGCGTAGGGGGGTCGGAGGCTTCCTACGAGCAGTACTTC. The encoded protein is CASSVGGSEASYEQYF.

The rearrangement links TRBV18 to TRBJ1-1; D gene unclear. Germline values: CDR1 KGHSH, CDR2 LQKENI. The V and J ends lost 3 bases and 10 bases respectively, with 15 bases between them. The CDR3 spans 13 residues. CDR3 nucleotides: TGTGCCAGCTCACCCTCAGACACGGCGTCAGCTTTCTTT. It specifies CASSPSDTASAFF.

This chain links TRBV21-1 with TRBJ2-3; the tabulated D call, TRBD2, remains unverified against the DNA. TRBV21-1 is a documented pseudogene. The CDR3 covers 16 residues. The chain's CDR3 is CASSKQASGRMHTQYF. As DNA, the CDR3 is TGTGCCAGCAGCAAACAAGCTAGCGGGAGGATGCATACGCAGTATTTT.

The chain joins TRBV4-3 to TRBJ1-6; possibly TRBD1 for D (5 bases). This CDR3 region has 17 residues. V was pared by 0 bases and J by 6 bases, with 15 bases between. Germline CDR1 LGHNA, CDR2 YSLEER. The DNA for the CDR3 is TGCGCCAGCAGCCAAGATCCGGGGGTGTGGGGTAATTCACCCCTCCACTTT. Translated, it gives CASSQDPGVWGNSPLHF.

This chain connects TRBV7-8 to TRBJ2-1; D possibly corresponds to TRBD2 (6 bases). V lost 10 bases, J lost 2 bases, and 21 bases lay in between. Germline V gene data show CDR1 as SGHVS and CDR2 as FQNEAQ. This CDR3 is built from 16 residues. The CDR3 DNA is TGTGCCACCACGTTGGGGCGGGACCCCGCCTACAATGAGCAGTTCTTC. It codes for CATTLGRDPAYNEQFF.

The chain has TRBV28 and TRBJ1-1; a possible D gene is TRBD1 (5 bases). This CDR3 has 16 residues. Trimming stripped 5 bases from V and 1 base from J, with 17 bases between. CDR1 is MDHEN, CDR2 SYDVKM, per germline. CDR3 bases: TGTGCCAGCAGTGAGGGTGGGGCCGTTAAGAACACTGAAGCTTTCTTT. It encodes CASSEGGAVKNTEAFF.

The chain joins TRBV6-4 to TRBJ1-2; D ambiguous. Deletions cut 4 bases from V and 6 bases from J, with 12 bases between. Germline CDR1 MRHNA, CDR2 SNTAGT. The CDR3 contains 13 residues. The CDR3 loop is CASSVAEFHGYTF. CDR3 bases: TGTGCCAGCAGTGTGGCTGAGTTCCATGGCTACACCTTC.

J is TRBJ1-1 and V is TRBV5-6; D is ambiguous. Trimming removed 2 bases at V and 0 bases at J, with 11 bases between. This CDR3 is 15 amino acids long. Germline-derived CDR1 and CDR2 are SGHDT and YYEEEE. This CDR3 is CASSFLTAVNTEAFF. Written as DNA, the CDR3 is TGTGCCAGCAGCTTTTTGACGGCTGTGAACACTGAAGCTTTCTTT.

In its sample, this clone was seen once. The chain employs TRBV5-1 and TRBJ2-2; TRBD1 aligns across 7 bases. The CDR3 is 17 residues long. Germline CDR1 and CDR2: SGHRS and YFSETQ. Germline trimming cut 4 bases from V and 5 bases from J; bases unmatched to any gene: 14. CDR3 region: CASSPGQLGTITGELFF. DNA of the CDR3: TGCGCCAGCAGCCCGGGACAGCTTGGGACCATAACCGGGGAGCTGTTTTTT. The full variable domain, completed using reference TRBV5-1 and TRBJ2-2, is KAGVTQTPRYLIKTRGQQVTLSCSPISGHRSVSWYQQTPGQGLQFLFEYFSETQRNKGNFPGRFSGRQFSNSRSEMNVSTLELGDSALYLCASSPGQLGTITGELFFGEGSRLTVL.

The gene calls are TRBV7-9 and TRBJ2-3; possible D gene TRBD1, 6 bases. Germline V gene data show CDR1 as SEHNR and CDR2 as FQNEAQ (reference sequence). CDR3 length: 14 residues. Trimming pared 5 bases from V and 2 bases from J, leaving 11 bases between. The CDR3 reads CASSRMGATDTQYF. The DNA for the CDR3 is TGTGCCAGCAGCCGCATGGGGGCCACAGATACGCAGTATTTT. Looking up the rest from reference TRBV7-9 and TRBJ2-3 gives the full variable domain: DTGVSQNPRHKITKRGQNVTFRCDPISEHNRLYWYRQTLGQGPEFLTYFQNEAQLEKSRLLSDRFSAERPKGSFSTLEIQRTEQGDSAMYLCASSRMGATDTQYFGPGTRLTVL.

This clone was detected only a few times. V and J are TRBV5-1 and TRBJ2-3; 13 bases agree with TRBD2. CDR1 SGHRS and CDR2 YFSETQ come from the germline V gene. V was pared by 2 bases and J by 5 bases, with 8 bases of the junction left unmatched. The CDR3 covers 17 residues. The CDR3 protein is CASSFWTSGSPQDTQYF. For the CDR3, the DNA is TGCGCCAGCAGCTTCTGGACTAGCGGGAGCCCCCAAGATACGCAGTATTTT.

The chain links TRBV7-9 to TRBJ2-3; 9 bases are a match to TRBD2. V was pared by 2 bases and J by 6 bases, with 9 bases of the junction left unmatched. CDR1 SEHNR and CDR2 FQNEAQ come from the germline V gene (reference sequence). This CDR3 is 16 amino acids long. Here the CDR3 DNA reads TGTGCCAGCAGCTTAAGGCGGGAGGGCAGGAGGGATACGCAGTATTTT. This encodes CASSLRREGRRDTQYF.

The CDR3 loop reads CASSSGGLANEKLFF. The DNA for the CDR3 is TGTGCCAGCAGTTCGGGGGGTTTGGCTAATGAAAAACTGTTTTTT. The V gene is TRBV6-6, the J gene TRBJ1-4; possible D gene TRBD1, 5 bases. Germline V gene sequence: CDR1 MNHNY, CDR2 SVGAGI (reference sequence). The CDR3 contains 15 residues. V lost 4 bases to trimming and J lost 3 bases, with 12 bases between them.

The chain links TRBV7-9 to TRBJ2-2; 7 bases agree with TRBD1. The CDR3 loop spans 15 amino acids. Losses at the gene ends were 5 bases for V and 8 bases for J; bases not matched to a gene: 11. Germline V lookup: CDR1 SEHNR, CDR2 FQNEAQ (reference sequence). DNA for the CDR3: TGTGCCAGCAGCCAGGACAGGCCCGGCGGGGGGGAGCTGTTTTTT. It translates to CASSQDRPGGGELFF.

This rearrangement joins TRBV7-2 to TRBJ1-5, with TRBD1 identical over 8 bases. CDR3 length: 15 residues. Trimming removed 5 bases from V and 4 bases from J; junction bases left unmatched: 7. Looked up from germline, CDR1 is SGHTA and CDR2 is FQGNSA. The DNA of the CDR3 is TGTGCCAGCAGCAGCCGACAGGGGTGGAATCAGCCCCAGCATTTT. Amino acids: CASSSRQGWNQPQHF.

This clone was seen more than once but under ten times. The V and J genes are TRBV7-2 and TRBJ1-4, with D possibly being TRBD1 (5 bases). CDR3 length: 16 residues. Germline values: CDR1 SGHTA, CDR2 FQGNSA. V gave up 3 bases and J gave up 0 bases, with 11 bases separating them. The CDR3 loop is CASSLGPRTTNEKLFF. CDR3 bases: TGTGCCAGCAGCTTGGGACCTCGAACAACTAATGAAAAACTGTTTTTT.

This chain connects TRBV5-1 to TRBJ2-5; D is possibly TRBD1 (5 bases). Trimming removed 0 bases from V and 7 bases from J, with 10 bases in between. CDR1 SGHRS and CDR2 YFSETQ come from the germline V gene. This CDR3 region has 13 residues. CDR3 residues: CASSLDRTWTQYF. The CDR3 coding sequence is TGCGCCAGCAGCTTGGACAGGACATGGACCCAGTACTTC.

The chain couples TRBV9 to TRBJ2-7, with 9 bases that match TRBD1. The length of the CDR3 is 15 residues. Trimming cost V 3 bases and J 7 bases; bases outside gene matches: 11. Looked up from germline, CDR1 is SGDLS and CDR2 is YYNGEE. CDR3 nucleotide sequence: TGTGCCAGCAGCGACCCGGGACAGGGATCAGGGGAGCAGTACTTC. Its translation is CASSDPGQGSGEQYF.

The chain combines TRBV7-9 with TRBJ2-7; the match to TRBD2 covers 15 bases. Germline trimming cut 5 bases from V and 6 bases from J; bases unmatched to any gene: 2. Germline V lookup: CDR1 SEHNR, CDR2 FQNEAQ (reference sequence). CDR3 length equals 14 residues. The CDR3, as DNA: TGTGCCAGCAGCGTGGGACTAGCGGGGGGCGAGCAGTACTTC. This sequence encodes CASSVGLAGGEQYF.

The rearrangement joins TRBV5-1 to TRBJ1-1; TRBD1 is a possible D gene (5 bases). Germline V CDR1 and CDR2: SGHRS, YFSETQ. The ends were cut back, 2 bases at V and 1 base at J, with 12 bases in the middle. This CDR3 spans 15 amino acids. This CDR3 is CASSFLSDRNTEAFF. The CDR3 bases are TGCGCCAGCAGCTTTCTGTCCGACAGGAACACTGAAGCTTTCTTT.

The rearrangement joins TRBV7-8 to TRBJ1-2; TRBD1 is a possible D gene (5 bases). The CDR3 is 17 residues long. CDR1 is SGHVS and CDR2 is FQNEAQ in the germline V gene. With 0 bases removed from V and 2 bases from J, the gap between germline ends came to 16 bases. In DNA, the CDR3 is TGTGCCAGCAGCTTAGCCCGGGACCGAAGTTCCAACTATGGCTACACCTTC. Translation: CASSLARDRSSNYGYTF.

The rearrangement joins TRBV2 to TRBJ2-1, with 7 bases fitting TRBD2. CDR3 length: 12 residues. Germline assignment: CDR1 SNHLY and CDR2 FYNNEI. Trimming took 8 bases from V and 9 from J; bases not matched to a gene: 7. The CDR3 region is CASGLGVSEQFF. The CDR3 coding sequence is TGTGCCAGCGGACTAGGGGTCAGTGAGCAGTTCTTC. Full variable domain (remainder filled in from reference TRBV2 and TRBJ2-1): EPEVTQTPSHQVTQMGQEVILRCVPISNHLYFYWYRQILGQKVEFLVSFYNNEISEKSEIFDDQFSVERPDGSNFTLKIRSTKLEDSAMYFCASGLGVSEQFFGPGTRLTVL.

This clone is a singleton in its sample. The V and J genes are TRBV19 and TRBJ2-1; D is perhaps TRBD1 or TRBD2 (5 bases each). Germline CDR1 reads LNHDA; CDR2 reads SQIVND (reference sequence). The CDR3 runs to 14 residues. V lost 4 bases and J lost 6, with 13 bases in between. CDR3 amino acids: CASSTGADSNEQFF. The CDR3 DNA reads as TGTGCCAGTAGTACCGGGGCCGACTCCAATGAGCAGTTCTTC.